This T cell receptor (beta chain) is from a study of blood T cells in healthy people across ages. Turning to this clonotype: The antigen remains unidentified.

The sample providers were healthy Caucasian people from Russia, aged roughly 6 to 95. Trimming pared 5 bases from V and 8 bases from J, leaving 14 bases between. This CDR3 region has 13 residues. From germline, CDR1 is SGHRS and CDR2 YFSETQ. PCR was performed a second time for about 6 to 12 cycles using a sample-barcoded 5' primer and a J-beta primer mix. Each cDNA molecule received a tag from a template-switch adaptor that had 12 random nucleotides. Each of the samples gave a minimum of 3 million paired-end reads that contained CDR3. Each CDR3 protein gets one entry after TCRdb re-called the 5' RACE reads with MiXCR. The table has about 640,000 distinct CDR3 sequences, approximately 59% seen once. Study results and caveats: A strong correlation was seen between TCR beta diversity and naive T cell percentage.

The material sequenced was blood. The chain has TRBV5-1 and TRBJ2-1, with D possibly TRBD1 on 5 matching bases. The receptor's source is a man between 60 and 75 years old in good health. The chain's CDR3 is CASSRQGSDEQFF. CDR3 in DNA: TGCGCCAGCAGTAGGCAGGGAAGCGATGAGCAGTTCTTC.